This T cell receptor (beta chain) was sequenced in a study of cytomegalovirus exposure and HLA in healthy donors. Use of 60 Vbeta and 13 Jbeta primers characterized the PCR. Clones were sequenced by immunoSEQ multiplex PCR, and TCRdb holds only the in-frame ones, with some missing. This sample yields 150,000 or so clones, of which roughly 79% are seen a single time; roughly 6.3% belongs to the top ten. This CDR3 has 15 amino acids. CDR1 and CDR2 from the germline V gene are SGHVS and FNYEAQ. Trimming removed 5 bases from V and 4 bases from J; junction bases left unmatched: 8. V usage is TRBV7-6 and J usage is TRBJ2-3; the match to TRBD2 covers 8 bases. The sequenced sample consisted of PBMCs. The sequence was collected from a woman in her thirties or forties in good health and CMV-seropositive. The CDR3 sequence is CASSAGTRSADTQYF. The CDR3 DNA sequence: TGTGCCAGCAGCGCCGGGACTAGATCGGCAGATACGCAGTATTTT.